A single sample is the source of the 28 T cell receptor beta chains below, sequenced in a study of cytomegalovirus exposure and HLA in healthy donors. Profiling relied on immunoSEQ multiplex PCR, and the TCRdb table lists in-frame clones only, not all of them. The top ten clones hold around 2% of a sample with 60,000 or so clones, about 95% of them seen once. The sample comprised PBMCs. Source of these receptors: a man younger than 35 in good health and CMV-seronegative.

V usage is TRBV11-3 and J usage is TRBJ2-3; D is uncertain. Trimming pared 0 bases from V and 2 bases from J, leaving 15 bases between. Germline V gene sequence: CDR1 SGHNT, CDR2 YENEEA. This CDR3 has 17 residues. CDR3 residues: CASSLEVFKHDTDTQYF. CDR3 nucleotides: TGTGCCAGCAGCTTAGAGGTTTTTAAACACGACACAGATACGCAGTATTTT.

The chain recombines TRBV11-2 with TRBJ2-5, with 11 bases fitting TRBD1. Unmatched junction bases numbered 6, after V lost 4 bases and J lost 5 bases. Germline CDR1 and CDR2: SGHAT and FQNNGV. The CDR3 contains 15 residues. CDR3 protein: CASSSPGTGGETQYF. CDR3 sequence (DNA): TGTGCCAGCAGCTCACCCGGGACAGGGGGGGAGACCCAGTACTTC.

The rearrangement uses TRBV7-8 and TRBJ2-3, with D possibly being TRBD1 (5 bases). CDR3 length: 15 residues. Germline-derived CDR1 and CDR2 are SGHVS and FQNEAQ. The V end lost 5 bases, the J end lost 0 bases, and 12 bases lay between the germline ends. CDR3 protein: CASSPGHLSTDTQYF. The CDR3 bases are TGTGCCAGCAGCCCTGGACACCTTAGCACAGATACGCAGTATTTT.

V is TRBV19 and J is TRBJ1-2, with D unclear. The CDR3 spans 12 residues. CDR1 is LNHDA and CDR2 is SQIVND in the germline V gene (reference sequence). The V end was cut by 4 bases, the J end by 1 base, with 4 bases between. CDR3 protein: CASSTLNYGYTF. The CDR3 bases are TGTGCCAGTAGTACCCTTAACTATGGCTACACCTTC.

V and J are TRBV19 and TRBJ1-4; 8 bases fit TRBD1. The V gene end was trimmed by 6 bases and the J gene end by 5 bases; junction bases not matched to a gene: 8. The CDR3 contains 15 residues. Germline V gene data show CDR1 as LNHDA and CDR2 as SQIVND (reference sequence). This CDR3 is CASSQGQGRNEKLFF. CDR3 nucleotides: TGTGCCAGTAGCCAAGGACAGGGAAGAAATGAAAAACTGTTTTTT. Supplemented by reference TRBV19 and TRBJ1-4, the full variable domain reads DGGITQSPKYLFRKEGQNVTLSCEQNLNHDAMYWYRQDPGQGLRLIYYSQIVNDFQKGDIAEGYSVSREKKESFPLTVTSAQKNPTAFYLCASSQGQGRNEKLFFGSGTQLSVL.

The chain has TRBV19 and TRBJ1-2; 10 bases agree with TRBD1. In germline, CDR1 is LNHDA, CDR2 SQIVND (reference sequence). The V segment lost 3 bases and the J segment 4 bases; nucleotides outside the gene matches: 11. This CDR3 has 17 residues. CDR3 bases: TGTGCCAGTAGTATTAGCAGGGGACAGGGGAGCGTCTATGGCTACACCTTC. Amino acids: CASSISRGQGSVYGYTF.

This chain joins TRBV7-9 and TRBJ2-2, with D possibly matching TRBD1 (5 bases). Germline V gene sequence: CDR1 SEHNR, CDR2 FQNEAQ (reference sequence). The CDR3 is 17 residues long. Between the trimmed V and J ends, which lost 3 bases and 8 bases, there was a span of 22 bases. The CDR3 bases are TGTGCCAGCAGCTTGGCTTGGCCGGGCGCGCCAGGGGGGGAGCTGTTTTTT. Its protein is CASSLAWPGAPGGELFF. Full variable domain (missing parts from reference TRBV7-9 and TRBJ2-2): DTGVSQNPRHKITKRGQNVTFRCDPISEHNRLYWYRQTLGQGPEFLTYFQNEAQLEKSRLLSDRFSAERPKGSFSTLEIQRTEQGDSAMYLCASSLAWPGAPGGELFFGEGSRLTVL.

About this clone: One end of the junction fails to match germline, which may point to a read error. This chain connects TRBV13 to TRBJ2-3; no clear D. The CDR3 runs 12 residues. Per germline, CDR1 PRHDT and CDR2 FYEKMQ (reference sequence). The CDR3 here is CASSLGRDTQYF. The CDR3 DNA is TGTGCCAGCAGCCTAGGGCGGGATACGCAGTATTTT.

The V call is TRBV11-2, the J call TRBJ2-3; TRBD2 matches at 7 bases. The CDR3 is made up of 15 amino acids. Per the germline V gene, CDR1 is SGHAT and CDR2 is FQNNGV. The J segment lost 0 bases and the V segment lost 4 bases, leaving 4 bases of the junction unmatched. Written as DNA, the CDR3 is TGTGCCAGCAGCTCTACTAGCGCCAGCACAGATACGCAGTATTTT. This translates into CASSSTSASTDTQYF.

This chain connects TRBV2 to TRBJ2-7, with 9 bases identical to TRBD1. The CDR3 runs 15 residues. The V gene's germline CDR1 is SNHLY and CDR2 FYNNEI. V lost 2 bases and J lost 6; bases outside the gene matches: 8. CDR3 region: CASSESGTGSGEQYF. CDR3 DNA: TGTGCCAGCAGTGAATCGGGGACAGGGTCTGGCGAGCAGTACTTC. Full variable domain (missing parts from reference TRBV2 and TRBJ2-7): EPEVTQTPSHQVTQMGQEVILRCVPISNHLYFYWYRQILGQKVEFLVSFYNNEISEKSEIFDDQFSVERPDGSNFTLKIRSTKLEDSAMYFCASSESGTGSGEQYFGPGTRLTVT.

The CDR3 is CASSPIATGETQYF. The DNA of the CDR3 is TGTGCCAGCTCACCAATCGCTACAGGAGAGACCCAGTACTTC. The chain combines TRBV18 with TRBJ2-5; a weak D match, TRBD1 (5 bases). Germline values: CDR1 KGHSH, CDR2 LQKENI. V was shortened by 2 bases and J by 4 bases, with 11 bases between the two germline ends. The CDR3 covers 14 residues.

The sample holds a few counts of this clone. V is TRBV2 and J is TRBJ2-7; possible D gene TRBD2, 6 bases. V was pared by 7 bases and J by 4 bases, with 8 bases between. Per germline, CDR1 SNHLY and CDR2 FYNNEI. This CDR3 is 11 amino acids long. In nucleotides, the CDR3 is TGTGCCAGCAAGGAGGGATACGAGCAGTACTTC. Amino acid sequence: CASKEGYEQYF.

The CDR3 coding sequence is TGTGCCAGTAGTATATCCACAGGGCGGGGCTACACCTTC. Translation: CASSISTGRGYTF. This sequence joins TRBV19 and TRBJ1-2, with D perhaps TRBD1 (6 bases). Between the trimmed V and J ends, which lost 2 bases and 8 bases, there was a span of 12 bases. The CDR3 has 13 residues. Germline values: CDR1 LNHDA, CDR2 SQIVND (reference sequence).

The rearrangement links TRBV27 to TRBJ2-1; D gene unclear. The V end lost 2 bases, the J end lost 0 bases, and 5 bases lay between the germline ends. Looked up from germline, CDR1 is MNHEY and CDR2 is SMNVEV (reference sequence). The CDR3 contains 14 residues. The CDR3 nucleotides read TGTGCCAGCAGTTTAAGGAGCTCCTACAATGAGCAGTTCTTC. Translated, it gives CASSLRSSYNEQFF.

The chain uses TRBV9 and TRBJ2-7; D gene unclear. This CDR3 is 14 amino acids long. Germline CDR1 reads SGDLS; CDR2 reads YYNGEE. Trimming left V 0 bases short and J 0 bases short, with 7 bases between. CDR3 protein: CASSVDSSSYEQYF. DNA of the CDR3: TGTGCCAGCAGCGTAGACTCGAGCTCCTACGAGCAGTACTTC.

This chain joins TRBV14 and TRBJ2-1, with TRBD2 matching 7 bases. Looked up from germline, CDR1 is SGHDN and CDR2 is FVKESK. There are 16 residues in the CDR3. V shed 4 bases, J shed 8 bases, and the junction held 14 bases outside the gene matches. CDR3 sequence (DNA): TGTGCCAGCAGCCGTAACCGGGACTACTCCGATTATGAGCAGTTCTTC. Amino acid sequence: CASSRNRDYSDYEQFF.

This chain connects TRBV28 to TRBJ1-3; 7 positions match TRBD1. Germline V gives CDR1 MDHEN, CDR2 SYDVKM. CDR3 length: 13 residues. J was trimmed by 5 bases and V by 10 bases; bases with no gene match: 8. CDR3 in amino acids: CAIRQGTRNTIYF. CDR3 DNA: TGTGCCATCCGACAGGGAACGAGAAACACCATATATTTT.

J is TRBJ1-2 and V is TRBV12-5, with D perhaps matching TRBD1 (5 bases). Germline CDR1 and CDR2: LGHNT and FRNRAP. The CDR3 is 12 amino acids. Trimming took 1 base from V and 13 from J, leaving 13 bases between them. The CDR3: CASGLDLEGATF. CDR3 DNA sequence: TGTGCTAGTGGTTTGGATCTCGAAGGGGCCACCTTC.

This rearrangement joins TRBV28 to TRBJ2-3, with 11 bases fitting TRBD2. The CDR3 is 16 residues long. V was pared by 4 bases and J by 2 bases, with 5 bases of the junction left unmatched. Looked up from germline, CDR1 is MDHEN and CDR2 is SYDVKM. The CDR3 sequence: CASSSGLAVFTDTQYF. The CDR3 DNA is TGTGCCAGCAGTTCGGGACTAGCGGTTTTCACAGATACGCAGTATTTT. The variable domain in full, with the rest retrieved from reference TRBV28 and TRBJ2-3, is DVKVTQSSRYLVKRTGEKVFLECVQDMDHENMFWYRQDPGLGLRLIYFSYDVKMKEKGDIPEGYSVSREKKERFSLILESASTNQTSMYLCASSSGLAVFTDTQYFGPGTRLTVL.

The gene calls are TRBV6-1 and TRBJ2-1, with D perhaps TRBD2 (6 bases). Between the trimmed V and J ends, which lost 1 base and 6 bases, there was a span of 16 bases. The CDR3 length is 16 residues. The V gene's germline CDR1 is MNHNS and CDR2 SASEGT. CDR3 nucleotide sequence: TGTGCCAGCAGTGAAGGAAGGCGGGATTGGCGCAATGAGCAGTTCTTC. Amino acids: CASSEGRRDWRNEQFF.

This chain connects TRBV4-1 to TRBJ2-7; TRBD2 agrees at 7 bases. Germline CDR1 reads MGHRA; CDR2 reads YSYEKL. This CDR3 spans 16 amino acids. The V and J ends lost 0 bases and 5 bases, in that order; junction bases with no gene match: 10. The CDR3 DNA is TGCGCCAGCAGCCAAGATACGGCGGGAGAAGGCCACGAGCAGTACTTC. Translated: CASSQDTAGEGHEQYF.

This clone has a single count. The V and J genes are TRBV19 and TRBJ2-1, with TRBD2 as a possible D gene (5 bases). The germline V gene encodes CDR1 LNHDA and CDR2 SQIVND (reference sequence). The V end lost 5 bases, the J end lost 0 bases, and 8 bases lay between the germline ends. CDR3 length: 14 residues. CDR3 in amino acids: CASSEGRSYNEQFF. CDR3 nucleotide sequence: TGTGCCAGTAGTGAGGGTCGCTCCTACAATGAGCAGTTCTTC.

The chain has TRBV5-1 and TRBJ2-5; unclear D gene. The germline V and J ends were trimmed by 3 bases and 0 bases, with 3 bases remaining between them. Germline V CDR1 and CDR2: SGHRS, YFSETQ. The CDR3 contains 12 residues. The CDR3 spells CASSSYQETQYF. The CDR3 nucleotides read TGCGCCAGCAGCTCCTACCAAGAGACCCAGTACTTC.

CDR3 loop: CSGLETGQTGELFF. CDR3 DNA sequence: TGCAGCGGTCTCGAAACGGGACAGACCGGGGAGCTGTTTTTT. The gene calls are TRBV29-1 and TRBJ2-2, with 7 bases that match TRBD1. Germline values: CDR1 SQVTM, CDR2 ANQGSEA. Germline trimming cut 7 bases from V and 5 bases from J; bases unmatched to any gene: 10. This CDR3 has 14 amino acids.

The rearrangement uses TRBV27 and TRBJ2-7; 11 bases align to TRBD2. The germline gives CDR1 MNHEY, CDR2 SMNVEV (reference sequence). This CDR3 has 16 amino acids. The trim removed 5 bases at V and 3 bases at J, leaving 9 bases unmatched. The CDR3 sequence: CASSMASGRILYEQYF. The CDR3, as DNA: TGTGCCAGCAGTATGGCTAGCGGGAGGATCCTCTACGAGCAGTACTTC.

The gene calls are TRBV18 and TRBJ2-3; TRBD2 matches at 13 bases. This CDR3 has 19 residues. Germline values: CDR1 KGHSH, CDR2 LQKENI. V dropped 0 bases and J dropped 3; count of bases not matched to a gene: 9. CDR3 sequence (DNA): TGTGCCAGCTCACCACCAGGGGTTTGGACTAGCGGGAGTACAGATACGCAGTATTTT. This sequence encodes CASSPPGVWTSGSTDTQYF. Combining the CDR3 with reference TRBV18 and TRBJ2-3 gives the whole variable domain NAGVMQNPRHLVRRRGQEARLRCSPMKGHSHVYWYRQLPEEGLKFMVYLQKENIIDESGMPKERFSAEFPKEGPSILRIQQVVRGDSAAYFCASSPPGVWTSGSTDTQYFGPGTRLTVL.

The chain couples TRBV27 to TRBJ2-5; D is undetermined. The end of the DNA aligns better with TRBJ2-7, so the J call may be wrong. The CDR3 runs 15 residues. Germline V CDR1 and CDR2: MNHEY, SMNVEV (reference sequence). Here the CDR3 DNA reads TGTGCCAGCAGTCTAGACTCGATGAGATACGGCGAGCAGTACTTC. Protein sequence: CASSLDSMRYGEQYF.

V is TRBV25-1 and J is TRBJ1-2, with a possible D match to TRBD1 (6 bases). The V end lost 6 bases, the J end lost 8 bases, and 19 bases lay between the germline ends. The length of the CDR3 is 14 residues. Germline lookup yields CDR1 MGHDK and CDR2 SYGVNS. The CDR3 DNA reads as TGTGCCAGCAGCCCCCTGTCAGGGGCGCAGGGCTACACCTTC. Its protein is CASSPLSGAQGYTF.